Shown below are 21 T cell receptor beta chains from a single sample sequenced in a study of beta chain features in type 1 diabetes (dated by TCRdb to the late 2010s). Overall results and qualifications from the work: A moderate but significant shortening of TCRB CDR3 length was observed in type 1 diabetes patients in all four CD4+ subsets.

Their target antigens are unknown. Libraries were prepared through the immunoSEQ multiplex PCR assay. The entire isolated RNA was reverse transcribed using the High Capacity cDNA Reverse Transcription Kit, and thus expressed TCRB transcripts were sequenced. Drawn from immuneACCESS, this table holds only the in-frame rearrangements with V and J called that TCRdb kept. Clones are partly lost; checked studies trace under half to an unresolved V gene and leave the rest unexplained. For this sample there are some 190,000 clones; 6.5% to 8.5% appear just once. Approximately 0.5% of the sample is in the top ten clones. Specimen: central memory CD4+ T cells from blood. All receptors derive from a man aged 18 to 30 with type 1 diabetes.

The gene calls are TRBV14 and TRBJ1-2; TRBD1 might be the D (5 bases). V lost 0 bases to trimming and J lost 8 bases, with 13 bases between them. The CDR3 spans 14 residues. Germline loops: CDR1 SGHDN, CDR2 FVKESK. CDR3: CASSQDHKGRGYTF. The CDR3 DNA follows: TGTGCCAGCAGCCAAGATCACAAGGGGCGCGGCTACACCTTC.

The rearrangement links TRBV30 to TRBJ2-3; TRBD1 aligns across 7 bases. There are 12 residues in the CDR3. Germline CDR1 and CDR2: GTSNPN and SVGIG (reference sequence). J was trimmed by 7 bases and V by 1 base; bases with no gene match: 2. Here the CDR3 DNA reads TGTGCCTGGAGTGGACAGGGCCATACGCAGTATTTT. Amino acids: CAWSGQGHTQYF.

In nucleotides, the CDR3 is TGTGCCAGTAGCCTTCTCCCAGGGGACGAGCAGTACTTC. Translated: CASSLLPGDEQYF. This sequence joins TRBV19 and TRBJ2-7, with D possibly matching TRBD1 (6 bases). Per germline, CDR1 LNHDA and CDR2 SQIVND (reference sequence). Trimming cost V 6 bases and J 5 bases, with 14 bases left between them. The CDR3 has 13 residues.

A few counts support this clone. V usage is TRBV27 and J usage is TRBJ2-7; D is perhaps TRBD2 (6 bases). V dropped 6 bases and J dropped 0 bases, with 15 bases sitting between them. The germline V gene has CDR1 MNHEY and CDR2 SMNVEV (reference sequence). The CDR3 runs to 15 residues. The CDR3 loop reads CASSSSPEGSYEQYF. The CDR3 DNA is TGTGCCAGCAGCTCGTCCCCGGAGGGCTCCTACGAGCAGTACTTC.

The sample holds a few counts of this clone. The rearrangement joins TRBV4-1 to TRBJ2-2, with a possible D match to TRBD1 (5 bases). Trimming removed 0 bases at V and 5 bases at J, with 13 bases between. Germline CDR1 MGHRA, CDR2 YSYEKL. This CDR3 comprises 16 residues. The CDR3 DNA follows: TGCGCCAGCAGCCAAGAATGGCAGGGTGGGACCGGGGAGCTGTTTTTT. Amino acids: CASSQEWQGGTGELFF.

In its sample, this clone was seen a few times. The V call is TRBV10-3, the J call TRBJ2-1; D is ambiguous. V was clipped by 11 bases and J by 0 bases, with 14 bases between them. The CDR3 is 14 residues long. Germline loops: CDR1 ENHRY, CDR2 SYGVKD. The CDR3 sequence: CAATDTYSYNEQFF. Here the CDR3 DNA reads TGTGCCGCGACCGACACCTACTCCTACAATGAGCAGTTCTTC.

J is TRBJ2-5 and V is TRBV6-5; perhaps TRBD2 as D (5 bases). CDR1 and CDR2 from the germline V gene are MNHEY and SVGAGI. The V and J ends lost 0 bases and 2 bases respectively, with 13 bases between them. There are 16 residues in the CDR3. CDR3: CASSYSPATTQETQYF. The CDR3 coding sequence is TGTGCCAGCAGTTACTCGCCAGCGACTACTCAAGAGACCCAGTACTTC.

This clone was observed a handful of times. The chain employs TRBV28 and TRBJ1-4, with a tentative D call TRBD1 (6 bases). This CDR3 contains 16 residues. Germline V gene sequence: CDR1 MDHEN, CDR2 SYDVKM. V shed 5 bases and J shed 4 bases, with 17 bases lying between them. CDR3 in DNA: TGTGCCAGCAGTCGATCTGACAGGAGCTTTAATGAAAAACTGTTTTTT. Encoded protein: CASSRSDRSFNEKLFF.

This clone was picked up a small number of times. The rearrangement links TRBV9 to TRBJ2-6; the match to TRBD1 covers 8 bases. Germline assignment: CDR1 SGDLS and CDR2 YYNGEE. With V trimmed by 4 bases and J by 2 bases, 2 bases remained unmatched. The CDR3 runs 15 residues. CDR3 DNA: TGTGCCAGCAGCCGACAGGGGACTGGGGCCAACGTCCTGACTTTC. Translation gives CASSRQGTGANVLTF.

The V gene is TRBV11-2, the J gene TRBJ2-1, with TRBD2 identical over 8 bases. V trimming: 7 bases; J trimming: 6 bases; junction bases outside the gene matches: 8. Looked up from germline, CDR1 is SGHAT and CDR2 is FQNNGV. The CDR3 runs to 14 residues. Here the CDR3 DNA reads TGTGCCAGCACCCAGCGGGAGTTGGGCAATGAGCAGTTCTTC. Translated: CASTQRELGNEQFF. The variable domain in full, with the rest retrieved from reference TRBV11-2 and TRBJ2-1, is EAGVAQSPRYKIIEKRQSVAFWCNPISGHATLYWYQQILGQGPKLLIQFQNNGVVDDSQLPKDRFSAERLKGVDSTLKIQPAKLEDSAVYLCASTQRELGNEQFFGPGTRLTVL.

The CDR3 spells CASSQAGLGTDTQYF. For the CDR3, the DNA is TGTGCCAGCAGCCAAGCAGGATTGGGCACAGATACGCAGTATTTT. The chain is built from TRBV14 and TRBJ2-3; no definite D call. The germline V gene has CDR1 SGHDN and CDR2 FVKESK. The V end lost 1 base, the J end lost 1 base, and 9 bases lay between the germline ends. The CDR3 is made up of 15 amino acids.

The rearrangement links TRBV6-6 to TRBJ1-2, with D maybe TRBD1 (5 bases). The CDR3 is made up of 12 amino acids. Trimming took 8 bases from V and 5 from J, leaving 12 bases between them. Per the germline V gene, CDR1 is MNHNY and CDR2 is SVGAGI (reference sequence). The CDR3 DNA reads TGTGCCAGCGAAGGGGAGGGGTATGGCTACACCTTC. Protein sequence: CASEGEGYGYTF.

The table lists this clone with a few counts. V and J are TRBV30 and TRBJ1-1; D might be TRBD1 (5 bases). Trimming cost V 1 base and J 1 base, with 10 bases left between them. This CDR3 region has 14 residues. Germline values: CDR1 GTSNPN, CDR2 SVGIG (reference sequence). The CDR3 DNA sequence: TGTGCCTGGAGTGCGAACAGGCCGAACACTGAAGCTTTCTTT. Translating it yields CAWSANRPNTEAFF.

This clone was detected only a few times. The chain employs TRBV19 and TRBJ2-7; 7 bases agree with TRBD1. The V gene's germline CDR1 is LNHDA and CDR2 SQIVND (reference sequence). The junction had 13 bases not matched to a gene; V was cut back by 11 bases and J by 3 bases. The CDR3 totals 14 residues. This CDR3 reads CALPQPGQNYEQYF. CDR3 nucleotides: TGTGCCTTACCTCAACCGGGACAGAACTACGAGCAGTACTTC.

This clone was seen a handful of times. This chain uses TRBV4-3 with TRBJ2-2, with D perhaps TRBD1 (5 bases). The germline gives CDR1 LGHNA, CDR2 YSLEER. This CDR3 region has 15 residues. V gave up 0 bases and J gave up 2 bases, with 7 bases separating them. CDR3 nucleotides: TGCGCCAGCAGCCAAGACCGGACAAACACCGGGGAGCTGTTTTTT. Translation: CASSQDRTNTGELFF.

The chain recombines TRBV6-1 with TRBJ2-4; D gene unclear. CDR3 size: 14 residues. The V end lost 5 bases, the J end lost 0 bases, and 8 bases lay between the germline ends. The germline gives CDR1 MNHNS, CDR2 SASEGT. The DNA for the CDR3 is TGTGCCAGCAGTTCCAAGCTAGCCAAAAACATTCAGTACTTC. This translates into CASSSKLAKNIQYF.

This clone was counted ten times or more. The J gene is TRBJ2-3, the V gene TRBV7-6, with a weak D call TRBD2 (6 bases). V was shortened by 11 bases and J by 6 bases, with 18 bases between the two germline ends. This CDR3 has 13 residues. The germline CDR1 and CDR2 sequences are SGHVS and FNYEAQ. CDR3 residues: CASAAGRGDTQYF. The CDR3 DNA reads TGTGCCTCCGCGGCGGGTCGGGGGGATACGCAGTATTTT.

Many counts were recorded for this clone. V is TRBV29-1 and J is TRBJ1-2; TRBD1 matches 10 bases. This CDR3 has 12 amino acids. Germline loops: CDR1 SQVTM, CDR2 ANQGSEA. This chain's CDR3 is CGSRDRGHGYTF. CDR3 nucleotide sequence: TGCGGTTCCCGGGACAGGGGCCATGGCTACACCTTC.

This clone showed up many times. The CDR3 sequence is CASRTGAGAKNIQYF. Written as DNA, the CDR3 is TGTGCCAGCAGGACAGGGGCGGGAGCCAAAAACATTCAGTACTTC. The rearrangement joins TRBV27 to TRBJ2-4; 8 bases are a match to TRBD1. Germline CDR1 is MNHEY and CDR2 is SMNVEV (reference sequence). This CDR3 is 15 amino acids long. V gave up 6 bases and J gave up 0 bases; unmatched junction bases: 4.

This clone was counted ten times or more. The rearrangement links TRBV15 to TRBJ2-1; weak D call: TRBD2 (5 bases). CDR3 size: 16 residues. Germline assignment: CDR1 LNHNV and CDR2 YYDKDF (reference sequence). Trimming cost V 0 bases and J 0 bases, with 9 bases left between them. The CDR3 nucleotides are TGTGCCACCAGCAGAGATCTAGGAGGCTCCTACAATGAGCAGTTCTTC. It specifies CATSRDLGGSYNEQFF.

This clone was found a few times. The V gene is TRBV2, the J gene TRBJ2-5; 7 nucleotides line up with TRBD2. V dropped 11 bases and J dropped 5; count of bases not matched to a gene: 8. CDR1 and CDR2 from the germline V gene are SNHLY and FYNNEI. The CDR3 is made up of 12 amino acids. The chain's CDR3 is CACSGLGETQYF. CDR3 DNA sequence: TGTGCCTGTTCTGGACTAGGGGAGACCCAGTACTTC.